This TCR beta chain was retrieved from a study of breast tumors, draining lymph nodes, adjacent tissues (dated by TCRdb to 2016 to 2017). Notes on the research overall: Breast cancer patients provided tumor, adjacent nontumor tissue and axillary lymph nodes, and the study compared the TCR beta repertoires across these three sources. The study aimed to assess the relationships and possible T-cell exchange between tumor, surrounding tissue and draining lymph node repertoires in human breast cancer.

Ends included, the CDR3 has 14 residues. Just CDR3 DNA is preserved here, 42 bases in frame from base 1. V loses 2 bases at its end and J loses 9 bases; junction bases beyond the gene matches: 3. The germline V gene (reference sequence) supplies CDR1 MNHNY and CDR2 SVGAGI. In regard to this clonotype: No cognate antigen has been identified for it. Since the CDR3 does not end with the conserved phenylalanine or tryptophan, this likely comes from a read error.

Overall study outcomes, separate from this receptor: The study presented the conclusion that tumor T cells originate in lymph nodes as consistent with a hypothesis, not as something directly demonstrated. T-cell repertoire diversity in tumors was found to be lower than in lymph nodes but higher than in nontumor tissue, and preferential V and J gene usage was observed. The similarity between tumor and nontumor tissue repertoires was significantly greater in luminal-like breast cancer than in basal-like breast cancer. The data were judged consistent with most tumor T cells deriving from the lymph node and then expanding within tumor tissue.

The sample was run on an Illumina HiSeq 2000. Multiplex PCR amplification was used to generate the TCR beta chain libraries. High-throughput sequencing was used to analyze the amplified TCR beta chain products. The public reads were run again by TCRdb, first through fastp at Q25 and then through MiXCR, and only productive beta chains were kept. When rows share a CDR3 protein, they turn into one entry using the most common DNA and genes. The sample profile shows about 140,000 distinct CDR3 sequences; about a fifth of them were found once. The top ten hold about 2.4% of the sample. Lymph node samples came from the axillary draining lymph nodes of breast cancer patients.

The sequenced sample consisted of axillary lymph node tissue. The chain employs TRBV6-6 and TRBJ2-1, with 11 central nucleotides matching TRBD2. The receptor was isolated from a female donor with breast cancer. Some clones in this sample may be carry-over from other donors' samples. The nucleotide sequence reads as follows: TGTGCCAGCAGTTACGGGCTAGCGGGAGGTGAGCAGTTCCTC. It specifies CASSYGLAGGEQFL.